This TCR beta chain was sequenced in a study of read filtering for tumor transcriptome and immune sequencing. Study overall: Per sample, TCR-region reads ranged about 4.05 to 11 million by IR-seq, roughly 85 to 1,300 by RNA-seq.

V dropped 5 bases and J dropped 4 bases, with 17 bases sitting between them. CDR1 is SGHVS and CDR2 is FQNEAQ in the germline V gene. This CDR3 is built from 15 residues. Molecular barcoded adaptors covering alpha/delta and beta/gamma chains were used on approximately 440 ng RNA. TCRdb used MiXCR to reprocess the reads, holding one entry per CDR3 protein. The sample shows over 450 distinct CDR3 sequences, over 80% of them seen only once. This clonotype was sampled from a donor older than 35 with multiple myeloma. This table probably holds off-target reads from a library built for another chain. Sequencing input: a population of CD138-negative cells sorted from bone marrow. The J gene is TRBJ1-2, the V gene TRBV7-8; TRBD1 might be the D (5 bases). The CDR3 coding sequence is TGTGCCAGCAGCACATCCGGGACGCCGGCCTATGGCTACACCTTC. Translating gives CASSTSGTPAYGYTF.